This TCR beta chain was documented in a study of T cell responses to AZD1222 COVID-19 vaccine. Findings and limits, study-wide: Reportedly, close to half of spike-specific TCRs are directed against unmutated variant regions. Scientists sampled the repertoires only once the peak T cell response had passed. Donor demographics were predominantly white British with a female majority; clonal diversity may be underestimated.

In the case of this clone: Its antigen remains unidentified.

The CDR3 is made up of 11 amino acids. Germline CDR1 reads MNHEY; CDR2 reads SVGAGI. The V end lost 9 bases, the J end lost 5 bases, and 10 bases lay between the germline ends. Sequencing was performed with immunoSEQ multiplex PCR; in TCRdb, only in-frame clones are kept and a portion is missing. This table holds around 130,000 clones, more than 85% found once. Sequenced material: peripheral blood, taken on day 0 of AZD1222 vaccination. The chain uses TRBV6-5 and TRBJ1-2, with D uncertain. The TCR originated in an adult in good health. CDR3 DNA sequence: TGTGCCAGTGCGGGGAGGTATGGCTACACCTTC. Residues: CASAGRYGYTF.